These 20 T cell receptor beta chains originate from one sample sequenced in a study of blood T cell repertoires in COVID-19. The method was immunoSEQ multiplex PCR; TCRdb's version includes in-frame clones alone and lacks a portion of them. The sample consists of 160,000 or so clones, under 90% of them appearing once. Source material: peripheral blood. The receptors were sampled from a man in his 60s with acute or convalescent COVID-19.

This clone was found a few times. The chain joins TRBV7-6 to TRBJ2-3; possible D gene TRBD2, 6 bases. In germline, CDR1 is SGHVS, CDR2 FNYEAQ. V lost 3 bases and J 2 bases, leaving 12 bases between the germline ends. The CDR3 extends over 15 amino acids. CDR3 DNA sequence: TGTGCCAGCAGCTTGAGGGGACTGAACACAGATACGCAGTATTTT. Translating it yields CASSLRGLNTDTQYF.

J is TRBJ2-1 and V is TRBV9; TRBD2 is a possible D gene (6 bases). The germline V gene encodes CDR1 SGDLS and CDR2 YYNGEE. V was cut by 3 bases and J by 1 base, with 11 bases left in between. The CDR3 contains 15 residues. The CDR3 region has the DNA TGTGCCAGCAGCGCGATGCGGGGATCCTACAATGAGCAGTTCTTC. Translation: CASSAMRGSYNEQFF.

The CDR3 DNA sequence: TGCGCCAGCAGCCAAATGAGGTTGGGTACGACGACCGGGGAGCTGTTTTTT. Translated, it gives CASSQMRLGTTTGELFF. V and J are TRBV10-1 and TRBJ2-2; D not resolved. CDR1 WNHNN and CDR2 SYGVQD come from the germline V gene (reference sequence). The CDR3 consists of 17 residues. Trimming pared 6 bases from V and 5 bases from J, leaving 22 bases between.

The V gene is TRBV27, the J gene TRBJ2-2; D call uncertain. The CDR3 extends over 14 amino acids. CDR1 and CDR2 from the germline V gene are MNHEY and SMNVEV (reference sequence). V was trimmed by 6 bases and J by 5 bases, leaving 13 bases between them. The CDR3 loop reads CASSSTRMTGELFF. CDR3 in DNA: TGTGCCAGCAGCTCAACGCGAATGACCGGGGAGCTGTTTTTT.

The chain has TRBV7-8 and TRBJ2-3; D is perhaps TRBD2 (6 bases). The CDR3 contains 16 residues. Germline-derived CDR1 and CDR2 are SGHVS and FQNEAQ. V dropped 1 base and J dropped 5 bases, with 16 bases sitting between them. CDR3 in DNA: TGTGCCAGCAGCTTAGGAGCGGGTTTCCGAAAAGATACGCAGTATTTT. Amino acids: CASSLGAGFRKDTQYF.

V and J are TRBV27 and TRBJ2-7; 11 bases fit TRBD1. Germline V CDR1 and CDR2: MNHEY, SMNVEV (reference sequence). The trim removed 6 bases at V and 4 bases at J, leaving 5 bases unmatched. The CDR3 runs to 14 residues. The CDR3 loop is CASSHRDRGYEQYF. CDR3 nucleotide sequence: TGTGCCAGCAGCCACCGGGACAGGGGGTACGAGCAGTACTTC.

The rearrangement links TRBV19 to TRBJ2-5; 12 nucleotides agree with TRBD2. V dropped 8 bases and J dropped 1; count of bases not matched to a gene: 14. The CDR3 contains 18 residues. In germline, CDR1 is LNHDA, CDR2 SQIVND (reference sequence). The CDR3 nucleotides are TGTGCCAGTGCACGAAGGACTAGCGGGGATATTGTCCAAGAGACCCAGTACTTC. This sequence encodes CASARRTSGDIVQETQYF.

J is TRBJ1-1 and V is TRBV30, with unresolved D. The CDR3 contains 11 residues. With 6 bases removed from V and 1 base from J, the gap between germline ends came to 6 bases. Germline CDR1 is GTSNPN and CDR2 is SVGIG (reference sequence). CDR3: CACSQNTEAFF. CDR3 bases: TGTGCCTGTTCACAGAACACTGAAGCTTTCTTT.

In this sample, this clone turned up a few times. The rearrangement uses TRBV2 and TRBJ1-5; 7 positions agree with TRBD1. This CDR3 contains 11 residues. Germline V gives CDR1 SNHLY, CDR2 FYNNEI. V lost 4 bases, J lost 15 bases, and 6 bases stayed unmatched. The CDR3 here is CASSGDRVTHF. The CDR3 nucleotides are TGTGCCAGCAGTGGAGACAGGGTTACGCATTTT.

V gene TRBV28 combines with J gene TRBJ1-4, with a weak D call TRBD1 (5 bases). The germline V gene encodes CDR1 MDHEN and CDR2 SYDVKM. V shed 1 base and J shed 8 bases, with 11 bases lying between them. The CDR3 has 14 residues. The CDR3 loop is CASSLSRGREKLFF. The CDR3 region has the DNA TGTGCCAGCAGTTTATCACGGGGGAGAGAAAAACTGTTTTTT.

The V call is TRBV6-5, the J call TRBJ2-3; 11 bases are a match to TRBD1. CDR1 is MNHEY, CDR2 SVGAGI, per germline. V lost 0 bases to trimming and J lost 4 bases; unmatched junction nucleotides: 3. The CDR3 covers 16 residues. The CDR3 is CASSYSDRGRADTQYF. In nucleotides, the CDR3 is TGTGCCAGCAGTTACTCGGACAGGGGGCGCGCAGATACGCAGTATTTT.

This clone showed up just a few times. The chain has TRBV6-6 and TRBJ1-1; D call uncertain. V was shortened by 4 bases and J by 11 bases, with 14 bases between the two germline ends. The CDR3 runs 12 residues. Per the germline V gene, CDR1 is MNHNY and CDR2 is SVGAGI (reference sequence). This CDR3 is CASSSASRQAFF. The CDR3 DNA sequence: TGTGCCAGCAGTTCCGCCTCCCGCCAGGCTTTCTTT.

The CDR3 loop is CASSLQGAKEKLFF. CDR3 DNA sequence: TGCGCCAGCAGCTTACAGGGGGCCAAAGAAAAACTGTTTTTT. V and J are TRBV5-1 and TRBJ1-4, with 9 bases fitting TRBD1. The germline gives CDR1 SGHRS, CDR2 YFSETQ. Germline trimming cut 2 bases from V and 8 bases from J; bases unmatched to any gene: 4. CDR3 length equals 14 residues.

The rearrangement links TRBV6-5 to TRBJ1-2, with a possible D match to TRBD1 (6 bases). This CDR3 region has 13 residues. Germline loops: CDR1 MNHEY, CDR2 SVGAGI. Trimming stripped 4 bases from V and 8 bases from J, with 14 bases between. CDR3 coding DNA: TGTGCCAGCAGTTCCCGGGGGGGCGGCGGCTACACCTTC. This codes for CASSSRGGGGYTF.

The V call is TRBV10-2, the J call TRBJ2-1; 9 nucleotides match TRBD2. V lost 6 bases to trimming and J lost 4 bases; unmatched junction nucleotides: 7. This CDR3 spans 15 amino acids. Germline assignment: CDR1 WSHSY and CDR2 SAAADI. CDR3 amino acids: CASSARAGGYNEQFF. CDR3 nucleotides: TGCGCCAGCAGCGCGCGCGCGGGAGGGTACAATGAGCAGTTCTTC.

V usage is TRBV5-1 and J usage is TRBJ1-2; 9 bases map to TRBD1. Germline V CDR1 and CDR2: SGHRS, YFSETQ. The ends lost 1 base at V and 1 base at J; junction bases unmatched: 5. This CDR3 is 16 amino acids long. CDR3 DNA sequence: TGCGCCAGCAGCTTGAGAGGGGACAGGGTTAACTATGGCTACACCTTC. It is translated as CASSLRGDRVNYGYTF.

Only one count was recorded for this clone. The V and J genes are TRBV6-2 or TRBV6-3 and TRBJ1-1; D not certain. From germline, CDR1 is MNHEY and CDR2 SVGEGT. CDR3 length: 13 residues. Trimming stripped 2 bases from V and 5 bases from J, with 9 bases between. The CDR3 nucleotides read TGTGCCAGCAGTTACGGAGTTGCGACTGAAGCTTTCTTT. Translated: CASSYGVATEAFF.

This chain joins TRBV29-1 and TRBJ2-5; 12 bases match TRBD1. V dropped 7 bases and J dropped 5; count of bases not matched to a gene: 8. Germline loops: CDR1 SQVTM, CDR2 ANQGSEA. The CDR3 extends over 14 amino acids. CDR3 loop: CSARDRGLVETQYF. Here the CDR3 DNA reads TGCAGCGCCCGGGACAGGGGGCTTGTCGAGACCCAGTACTTC.

The chain carries TRBV7-2 and TRBJ1-4; tentatively, D is TRBD1 (5 bases). This CDR3 comprises 17 residues. From germline, CDR1 is SGHTA and CDR2 FQGNSA. With 2 bases removed from V and 8 bases from J, the gap between germline ends came to 21 bases. The CDR3 reads CASSLNPPGGGGEKLFF. In nucleotides, the CDR3 is TGTGCCAGCAGCTTAAACCCTCCCGGGGGGGGAGGGGAAAAACTGTTTTTT.

V is TRBV7-2 and J is TRBJ1-3; the D is unclear. V dropped 1 base and J dropped 0 bases, with 10 bases sitting between them. The CDR3 loop spans 16 amino acids. Germline-derived CDR1 and CDR2 are SGHTA and FQGNSA. This CDR3 is CASSLGGSLSGNTIYF. As DNA, the CDR3 is TGTGCCAGCAGCTTAGGAGGCAGTCTCTCTGGAAACACCATATATTTT.